One sample yielded the 14 T cell receptor beta chains listed below, sequenced in a study of human T cells and chemical hapten exposure. Time point: pre-sensitization, week 0. Stated treatment: therapeutic diphenylcyclopropenone sensitization with weekly scalp DPC. TCRdb fed the RACE reads into MiXCR, producing one record per CDR3 protein. Here the sample spans 40,000 or so distinct CDR3 sequences, under 12% being singletons. Sequencing was performed on whole blood, taken in connection with sensitization to the hapten diphenylcyclopropenone (DPC). The receptors shown here come from a young man with alopecia areata. Some clones in this sample may be carry-over from other donors' samples.

This clonotype was seen at least ten times. The V call is TRBV6-2 or TRBV6-3, the J call TRBJ2-7, with 7 bases aligning to TRBD1. The germline CDR1 and CDR2 sequences are MNHEY and SVGEGT. The CDR3 runs to 16 residues. Germline trimming cut 2 bases from V and 2 bases from J; bases unmatched to any gene: 9. CDR3 in amino acids: CASSYATGQSAYEQYV. CDR3 DNA: TGTGCCAGCAGTTACGCCACGGGACAGTCGGCCTACGAGCAGTACGTC.

This clonotype was recorded at least ten times. CDR3 nucleotide sequence: TGTGCCAGCAGCTTAAGGGTGGCCGGCGGGGAGCTGTTTTTT. Protein product: CASSLRVAGGELFF. This sequence joins TRBV7-8 and TRBJ2-2; no firm D call. Germline V gives CDR1 SGHVS, CDR2 FQNEAQ. This CDR3 has 14 amino acids. The V end was cut by 2 bases, the J end by 7 bases, with 11 bases between.

In this sample, this clonotype turned up a few times. Sequence at one end of the junction differs from germline and may be a read error. This sequence joins TRBV11-3 and TRBJ2-3; 12 bases map to TRBD1. The CDR3 is made up of 15 amino acids. Looked up from germline, CDR1 is SGHNT and CDR2 is YENEEA. CDR3 in DNA: TGTGTCAGCAGCTCGGGACAGGGGGCAGCAGATACGCAGTATTTT. Its protein product is CVSSSGQGAADTQYF.

This clonotype was seen many times. The CDR3 DNA reads TGTGCCAGCAGCTTCCCCGGACTAGCGGGAGGGTTGGAGACCCAGTACTTC. Translated: CASSFPGLAGGLETQYF. The rearrangement links TRBV11-2 to TRBJ2-5; 15 nucleotides match TRBD2. Looked up from germline, CDR1 is SGHAT and CDR2 is FQNNGV. The ends lost 3 bases at V and 5 bases at J; junction bases unmatched: 7. This CDR3 is built from 17 residues.

This clonotype was recorded many times. The chain uses TRBV10-3 and TRBJ1-3; D possibly corresponds to TRBD1 (5 bases). The V end was cut by 7 bases, the J end by 0 bases, with 10 bases between. The CDR3 is 14 residues long. Germline assignment: CDR1 ENHRY and CDR2 SYGVKD. The CDR3 coding sequence is TGTGCCATCAATCCAGGGAGCTCTGGAAACACCATATATTTT. Translation: CAINPGSSGNTIYF.

This chain connects TRBV2 to TRBJ2-7; unclear D gene. The germline CDR1 and CDR2 sequences are SNHLY and FYNNEI. With 6 bases removed from V and 4 bases from J, the gap between germline ends came to 10 bases. CDR3 length: 12 residues. The CDR3 DNA sequence: TGTGCCAGCAGGGAGACTGAATACGAGCAGTACGTC. It specifies CASRETEYEQYV.

This clonotype was observed a handful of times. The chain combines TRBV5-6 with TRBJ2-7, with 8 nucleotides matching TRBD2. The length of the CDR3 is 15 residues. CDR1 SGHDT and CDR2 YYEEEE come from the germline V gene. The V segment lost 3 bases and the J segment 5 bases; nucleotides outside the gene matches: 10. CDR3 sequence reads: CASSSPGLVPDEQYV. As DNA, the CDR3 is TGTGCCAGCAGCTCGCCGGGACTAGTCCCCGACGAGCAGTACGTC.

This clonotype was observed a few times. The chain has TRBV7-9 and TRBJ1-1, with TRBD1 as a possible D gene (5 bases). Germline lookup yields CDR1 SEHNR and CDR2 FQNEAQ (reference sequence). V gave up 6 bases and J gave up 5 bases, with 13 bases separating them. The CDR3 covers 13 residues. CDR3 sequence: CASSKIGETEAFF. CDR3 sequence (DNA): TGTGCCAGCAGTAAGATAGGGGAAACTGAAGCTTTCTTT.

The gene calls are TRBV4-1 and TRBJ1-4; tentative D call: TRBD1 (6 bases). CDR3 length: 15 residues. Trimming left V 3 bases short and J 8 bases short, with 16 bases between. Germline V gives CDR1 MGHRA, CDR2 YSYEKL. CDR3 nucleotide sequence: TGCGCCAGCAGCCAGAGAACAGGGATTTGGGAAAAACTGTTTTTT. This translates into CASSQRTGIWEKLFF.

V is TRBV12-5 and J is TRBJ1-2; TRBD1 aligns across 8 bases. Germline lookup yields CDR1 LGHNT and CDR2 FRNRAP. CDR3 size: 17 residues. The V and J ends lost 3 bases and 1 base, in that order; junction bases with no gene match: 10. The CDR3 here is CASGLVLGQGSNYGYTF. The CDR3 nucleotides are TGTGCTAGTGGTTTAGTATTAGGACAGGGAAGTAACTATGGCTACACCTTC.

This clonotype showed up many times. The CDR3 nucleotides read TGTGCCAGCAGCTTAGACGGGGGTGGACGCTACGAGCAGTACTTC. Protein product: CASSLDGGGRYEQYF. The V and J genes are TRBV7-2 and TRBJ2-7, with a possible D match to TRBD2 (6 bases). This CDR3 comprises 15 residues. V was pared by 1 base and J by 3 bases, with 13 bases between. Germline assignment: CDR1 SGHTA and CDR2 FQGNSA. The full variable domain, its missing parts supplied by reference TRBV7-2 and TRBJ2-7, is GAGVSQSPSNKVTEKGKDVELRCDPISGHTALYWYRQSLGQGLEFLIYFQGNSAPDKSGLPSDRFSAERTGGSVSTLTIQRTQQEDSAVYLCASSLDGGGRYEQYFGPGTRLTVT.

This clonotype showed up many times. The chain links TRBV18 to TRBJ1-1, with D hard to call. V was pared by 0 bases and J by 2 bases, with 4 bases between. The CDR3 is 13 residues long. CDR1 is KGHSH and CDR2 is LQKENI in the germline V gene. CDR3 in DNA: TGTGCCAGCTCACCACCGATAAACACTGAAGCTTTCTTT. Protein: CASSPPINTEAFF.

This rearrangement joins TRBV19 to TRBJ2-6, with a tentative D call TRBD2 (5 bases). Between the trimmed V and J ends, which lost 5 bases and 3 bases, there was a span of 8 bases. There are 14 residues in the CDR3. CDR1 is LNHDA, CDR2 SQIVND, per germline (reference sequence). DNA of the CDR3: TGTGCCAGTAGTGAGGGTGGTGGGGCCAACGTCCTGACTTTC. Residues: CASSEGGGANVLTF. The full variable domain, completed using reference TRBV19 and TRBJ2-6, is DGGITQSPKYLFRKEGQNVTLSCEQNLNHDAMYWYRQDPGQGLRLIYYSQIVNDFQKGDIAEGYSVSREKKESFPLTVTSAQKNPTAFYLCASSEGGGANVLTFGAGSRLTVL.

The J gene is TRBJ1-2, the V gene TRBV5-5; tentative D call: TRBD1 (6 bases). CDR3 length: 15 residues. Trimming took off 1 base at V and 6 bases at J, with 16 bases between the two ends. The V gene's germline CDR1 is SGHKS and CDR2 YYEKEE (reference sequence). This CDR3 is CASSLYGGRVDGYTF. The CDR3 DNA follows: TGTGCCAGCAGCTTGTACGGGGGGCGCGTAGATGGCTACACCTTC.